These 11 T cell receptor beta chains came from one sample sequenced in a study of blood T cell repertoires in COVID-19. Measured with immunoSEQ multiplex PCR; TCRdb has only the in-frame clones, and not every one. The sample has around 260,000 clones, more than 85% seen once. Sequenced material: peripheral blood. The receptors derive from a woman aged 55-70 years with COVID-19, enrolled during active disease.

The chain has TRBV11-3 and TRBJ2-2; 8 bases agree with TRBD1. The germline CDR1 and CDR2 sequences are SGHNT and YENEEA. The J segment lost 1 base and the V segment lost 5 bases, leaving 6 bases of the junction unmatched. This CDR3 spans 16 amino acids. The CDR3 region has the DNA TGTGCCAGCAGCGAAACCGGACAGGGGAACACCGGGGAGCTGTTTTTT. This encodes CASSETGQGNTGELFF. The full variable domain, in which reference TRBV11-3 and TRBJ2-2 provide the parts outside the CDR3, is EAGVVQSPRYKIIEKKQPVAFWCNPISGHNTLYWYLQNLGQGPELLIRYENEEAVDDSQLPKDRFSAERLKGVDSTLKIQPAELGDSAVYLCASSETGQGNTGELFFGEGSRLTVL.

The J gene is TRBJ2-5, the V gene TRBV2, with D possibly called TRBD1 or TRBD2 (12 bases each). V was trimmed by 7 bases and J by 4 bases, leaving 34 bases between them. The CDR3 has 20 amino acids. CDR1 is SNHLY, CDR2 FYNNEI, per germline. CDR3 loop: CASNRDRGPLAGGPRETQYF. As DNA, the CDR3 is TGTGCCAGCAATAGGGACAGGGGGCCGCTAGCGGGAGGGCCGAGAGAGACCCAGTACTTC.

Only a few counts were recorded for this clone. The chain is built from TRBV5-1 and TRBJ2-1; D may be TRBD1 (5 bases). The germline V and J ends were trimmed by 4 bases and 9 bases, with 20 bases remaining between them. Germline values: CDR1 SGHRS, CDR2 YFSETQ. This CDR3 region has 15 residues. The CDR3 DNA reads as TGCGCCAGCAGCCCGATGGCCCAGGGTTCTCTTGAGCAGTTCTTC. Residues: CASSPMAQGSLEQFF.

The chain employs TRBV7-8 and TRBJ2-5; a weak D match, TRBD1 (5 bases). From germline, CDR1 is SGHVS and CDR2 FQNEAQ. This CDR3 region has 12 residues. Trimming removed 0 bases from V and 6 bases from J, with 5 bases in between. This CDR3 is CASSLAGQTQYF. As DNA, the CDR3 is TGTGCCAGCAGCTTAGCGGGGCAGACCCAGTACTTC.

This clone was observed once. The chain carries TRBV29-1 and TRBJ2-3; 7 bases map to TRBD1. V shed 6 bases and J 3 bases; nucleotides not matched to a gene: 9. The CDR3 loop spans 14 amino acids. In germline, CDR1 is SQVTM, CDR2 ANQGSEA. The chain's CDR3 is CSVPTGFTTDTQYF. CDR3 sequence (DNA): TGCAGCGTCCCGACAGGGTTCACAACAGATACGCAGTATTTT.

This clone has a single count. The chain couples TRBV28 to TRBJ2-4; no reliable D call. This CDR3 contains 15 residues. V lost 4 bases to trimming and J lost 7 bases, with 17 bases between them. Germline CDR1 reads MDHEN; CDR2 reads SYDVKM. DNA for the CDR3: TGTGCCAGCAGTTCCGGCCTCCAGGCCCATAACATTCAGTACTTC. Its translation: CASSSGLQAHNIQYF.

V usage is TRBV19 and J usage is TRBJ1-6, with 7 nucleotides matching TRBD1. The CDR3 extends over 13 amino acids. CDR1 and CDR2 from the germline V gene are LNHDA and SQIVND (reference sequence). V trimming: 7 bases; J trimming: 5 bases; junction bases outside the gene matches: 2. The DNA of the CDR3 is TGTGCCAGTACCGGGACAGATAATTCACCCCTCCACTTT. Its translation: CASTGTDNSPLHF.

This clone occurred a few times. CDR3: CASSVGGWEVTDTQYF. CDR3 coding DNA: TGTGCCAGCAGCGTCGGAGGGTGGGAGGTCACAGATACGCAGTATTTT. The chain employs TRBV9 and TRBJ2-3, with a possible D match to TRBD2 (6 bases). CDR3 length: 16 amino acids. CDR1 is SGDLS and CDR2 is YYNGEE in the germline V gene. V shed 2 bases and J shed 2 bases, with 15 bases lying between them.

The rearrangement links TRBV10-3 to TRBJ1-2, with 8 positions matching TRBD1. After removal of 0 bases from V and 4 bases from J, the junction contained 4 bases not matched to a gene. CDR3 size: 15 residues. The germline gives CDR1 ENHRY, CDR2 SYGVKD. The CDR3 coding sequence is TGTGCCATCAGTGAGTCTGTGACAGGGGTCTATGGCTACACCTTC. It translates to CAISESVTGVYGYTF.

This clone has at least ten counts. The V and J genes are TRBV6-1 and TRBJ1-4, with 7 positions matching TRBD1. The CDR3 is 15 amino acids. Germline V lookup: CDR1 MNHNS, CDR2 SASEGT. Unmatched junction bases numbered 4, after V lost 1 base and J lost 5 bases. CDR3 sequence (DNA): TGTGCCAGCAGTGAAGGGGCAGGGGGAAATGAAAAACTGTTTTTT. Translated: CASSEGAGGNEKLFF.

This clone has more than one count but fewer than ten. The rearrangement joins TRBV28 to TRBJ1-1, with D unclear. This CDR3 is 13 amino acids long. V lost 5 bases, J lost 5 bases, and 12 bases lay in between. Germline V gives CDR1 MDHEN, CDR2 SYDVKM. As DNA, the CDR3 is TGTGCCAGCAGTCCAAATAGGAGGACTGAAGCTTTCTTT. Amino acid sequence: CASSPNRRTEAFF.